What follows describes a single T cell receptor (beta chain). This sample was taken from a study of cytomegalovirus exposure and HLA in healthy donors. Some clones are missing from TCRdb's copy, which holds only in-frame ones; the method was immunoSEQ multiplex PCR. The repertoire holds 230,000 or so clones, with 70% to 90% as singletons. The CDR3 sequence is 13 residues long. Germline-derived CDR1 and CDR2 are SGHRS and YFSETQ. V lost 0 bases to trimming and J lost 5 bases; unmatched junction nucleotides: 2. The chain couples TRBV5-1 to TRBJ2-7; 7 bases line up with TRBD2. This TCR came from a woman between 18 and 30 years old in good health and CMV-seronegative. Material: PBMCs. The CDR3 region has the DNA TGCGCCAGCAGCTTGGCGGGAGGAGACGAGCAGTACTTC. It encodes CASSLAGGDEQYF.